This T cell receptor (beta chain) emerged from a study of cytomegalovirus exposure and HLA in healthy donors. Study as a whole: Genotyping showed around 80% of almost 400 donors falling in the Caucasian-associated ancestry cluster. The study's findings and limits: Reportedly, diagnosis of cytomegalovirus status by the classifier showed high specificity and sensitivity.

Germline CDR1 and CDR2: SGHAT and FQNNGV. The V end lost 5 bases, the J end lost 2 bases, and 15 bases lay between the germline ends. The CDR3 totals 15 residues. This clone appeared a single time. Its matching antigen is unknown. The PCR contained 60 Vbeta and 13 Jbeta primers. Some clones are missing from TCRdb's copy, which holds only in-frame ones; the method was immunoSEQ multiplex PCR. Of about 190,000 clones listed, around 79% were seen once; the top ten hold roughly 1.6%. The V gene is TRBV11-2, the J gene TRBJ2-5; D is possibly TRBD2 (5 bases). The sample was PBMCs. The sequence came from a woman aged 18 to 35 in good health and CMV-seronegative. In DNA form, the CDR3 reads TGTGCCAGCAGCCCGTACGGGATTAAACAAGAGACCCAGTACTTC. Translated: CASSPYGIKQETQYF.